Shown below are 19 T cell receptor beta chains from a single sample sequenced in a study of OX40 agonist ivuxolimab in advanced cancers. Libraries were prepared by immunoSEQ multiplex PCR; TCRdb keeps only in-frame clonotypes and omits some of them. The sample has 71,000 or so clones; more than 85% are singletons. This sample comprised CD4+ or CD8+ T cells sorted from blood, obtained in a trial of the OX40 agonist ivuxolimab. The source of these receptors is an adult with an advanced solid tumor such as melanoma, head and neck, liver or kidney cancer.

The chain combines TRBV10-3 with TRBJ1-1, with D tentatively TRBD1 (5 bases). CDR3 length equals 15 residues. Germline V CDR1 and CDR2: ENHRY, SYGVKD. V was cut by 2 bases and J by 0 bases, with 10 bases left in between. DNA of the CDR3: TGTGCCATCAGTGAGGGACACGGGTTGAACACTGAAGCTTTCTTT. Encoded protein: CAISEGHGLNTEAFF.

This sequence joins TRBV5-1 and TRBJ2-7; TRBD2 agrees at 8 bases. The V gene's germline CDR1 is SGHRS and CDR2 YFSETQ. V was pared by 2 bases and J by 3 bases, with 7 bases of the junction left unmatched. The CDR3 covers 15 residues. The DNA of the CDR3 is TGCGCCAGCAGCTTTTTAGCGGGAATAAGCTACGAGCAGTACTTC. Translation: CASSFLAGISYEQYF.

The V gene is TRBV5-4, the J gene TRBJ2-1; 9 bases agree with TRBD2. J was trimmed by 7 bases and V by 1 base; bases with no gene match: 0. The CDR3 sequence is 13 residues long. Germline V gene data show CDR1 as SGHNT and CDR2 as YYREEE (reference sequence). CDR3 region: CASSLTSGNEQFF. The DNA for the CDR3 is TGTGCCAGCAGCTTGACTAGCGGGAATGAGCAGTTCTTC.

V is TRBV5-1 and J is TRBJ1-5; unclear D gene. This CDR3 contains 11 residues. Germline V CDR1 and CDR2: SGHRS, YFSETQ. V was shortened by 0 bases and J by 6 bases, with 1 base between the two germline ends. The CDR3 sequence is CASSLGQPQHF. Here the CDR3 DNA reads TGCGCCAGCAGCTTGGGTCAGCCCCAGCATTTT.

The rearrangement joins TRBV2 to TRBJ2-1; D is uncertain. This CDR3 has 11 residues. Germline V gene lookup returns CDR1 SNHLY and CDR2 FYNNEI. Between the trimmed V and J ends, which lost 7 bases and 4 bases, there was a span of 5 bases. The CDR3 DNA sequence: TGTGCCAGCACCAGTTACAATGAGCAGTTCTTC. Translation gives CASTSYNEQFF.

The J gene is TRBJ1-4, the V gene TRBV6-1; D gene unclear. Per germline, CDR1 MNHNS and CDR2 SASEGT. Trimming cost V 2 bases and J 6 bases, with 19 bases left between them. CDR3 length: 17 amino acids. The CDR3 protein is CASSESSKVTRHEKLFF. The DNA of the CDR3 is TGTGCCAGCAGTGAATCTTCGAAGGTAACGCGTCATGAAAAACTGTTTTTT.

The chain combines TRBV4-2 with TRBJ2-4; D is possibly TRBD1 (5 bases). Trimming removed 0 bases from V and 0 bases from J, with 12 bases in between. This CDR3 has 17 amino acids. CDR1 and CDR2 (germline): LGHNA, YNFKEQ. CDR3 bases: TGTGCCAGCAGCCAAGATGAAGGGGCAATAGCCAAAAACATTCAGTACTTC. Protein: CASSQDEGAIAKNIQYF.

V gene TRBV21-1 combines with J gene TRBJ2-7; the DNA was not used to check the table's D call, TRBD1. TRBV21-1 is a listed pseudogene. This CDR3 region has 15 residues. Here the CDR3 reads CASSKARWGWHEQYF. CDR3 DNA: TGTGCCAGCAGCAAAGCTCGCTGGGGCTGGCACGAGCAGTACTTC.

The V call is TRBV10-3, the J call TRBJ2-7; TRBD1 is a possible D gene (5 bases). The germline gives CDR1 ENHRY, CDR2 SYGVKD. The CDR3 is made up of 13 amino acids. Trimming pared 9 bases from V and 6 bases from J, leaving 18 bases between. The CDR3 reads CAMQGIQEGEQYF. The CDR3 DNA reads TGTGCCATGCAGGGAATCCAGGAAGGCGAGCAGTACTTC.

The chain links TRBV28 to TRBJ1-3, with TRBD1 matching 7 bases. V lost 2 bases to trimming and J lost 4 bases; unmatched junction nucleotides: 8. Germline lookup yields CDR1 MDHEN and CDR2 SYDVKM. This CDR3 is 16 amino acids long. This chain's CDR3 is CASSLPGTVPGNTIYF. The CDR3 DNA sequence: TGTGCCAGCAGTTTACCTGGGACAGTTCCAGGAAACACCATATATTTT.

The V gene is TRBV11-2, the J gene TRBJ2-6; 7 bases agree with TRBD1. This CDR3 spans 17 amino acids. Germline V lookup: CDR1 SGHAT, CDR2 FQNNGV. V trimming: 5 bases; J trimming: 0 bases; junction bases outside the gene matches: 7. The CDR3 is CASSMTGTNSGANVLTF. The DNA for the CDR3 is TGTGCCAGCAGCATGACAGGGACCAACTCTGGGGCCAACGTCCTGACTTTC.

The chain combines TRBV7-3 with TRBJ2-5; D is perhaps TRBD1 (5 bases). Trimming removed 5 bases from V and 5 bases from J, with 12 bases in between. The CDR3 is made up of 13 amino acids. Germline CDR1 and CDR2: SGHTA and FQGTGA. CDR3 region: CASSLGAGETQYF. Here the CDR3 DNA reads TGTGCCAGCAGCCTAGGGGCAGGGGAGACCCAGTACTTC.

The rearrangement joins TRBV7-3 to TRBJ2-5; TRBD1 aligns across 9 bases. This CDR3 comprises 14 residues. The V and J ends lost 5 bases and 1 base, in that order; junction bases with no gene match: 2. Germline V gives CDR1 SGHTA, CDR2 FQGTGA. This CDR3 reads CASSKQGAQETQYF. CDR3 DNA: TGTGCCAGCAGCAAACAGGGGGCCCAAGAGACCCAGTACTTC.

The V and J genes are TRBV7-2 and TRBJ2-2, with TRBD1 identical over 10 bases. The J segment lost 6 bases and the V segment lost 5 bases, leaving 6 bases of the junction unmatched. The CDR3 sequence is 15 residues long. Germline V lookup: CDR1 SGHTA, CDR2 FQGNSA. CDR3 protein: CASSLRQGAAGELFF. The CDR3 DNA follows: TGTGCCAGCAGCCTGAGACAGGGGGCGGCCGGGGAGCTGTTTTTT.

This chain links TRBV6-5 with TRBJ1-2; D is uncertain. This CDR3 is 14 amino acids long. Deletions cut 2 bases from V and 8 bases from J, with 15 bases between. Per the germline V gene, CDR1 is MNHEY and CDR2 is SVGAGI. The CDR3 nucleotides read TGTGCCAGCAGTTACCAAGGTCCCACCGCCGGCTACACCTTC. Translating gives CASSYQGPTAGYTF.

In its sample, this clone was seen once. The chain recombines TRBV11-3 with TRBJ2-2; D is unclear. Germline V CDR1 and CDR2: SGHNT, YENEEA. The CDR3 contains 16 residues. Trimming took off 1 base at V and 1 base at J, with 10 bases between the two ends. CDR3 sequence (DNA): TGTGCCAGCAGCTTAGTGGCCAGCGTGAACACCGGGGAGCTGTTTTTT. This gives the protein CASSLVASVNTGELFF.

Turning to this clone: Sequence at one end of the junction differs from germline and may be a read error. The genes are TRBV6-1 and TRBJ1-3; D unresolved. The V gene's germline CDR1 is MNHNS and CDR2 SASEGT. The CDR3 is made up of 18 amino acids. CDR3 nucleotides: TGTGCCAGCAGTCAAGCGGAACCGGCAGGCGGCTCTGGAAACACCATATATTTT. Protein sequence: CASSQAEPAGGSGNTIYF.

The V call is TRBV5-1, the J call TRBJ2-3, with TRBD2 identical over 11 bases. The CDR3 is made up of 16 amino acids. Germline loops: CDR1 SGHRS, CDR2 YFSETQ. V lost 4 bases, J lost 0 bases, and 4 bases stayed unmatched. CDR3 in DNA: TGCGCCAGCAGCAGGGGACTAGCGGCTAGCACAGATACGCAGTATTTT. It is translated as CASSRGLAASTDTQYF.

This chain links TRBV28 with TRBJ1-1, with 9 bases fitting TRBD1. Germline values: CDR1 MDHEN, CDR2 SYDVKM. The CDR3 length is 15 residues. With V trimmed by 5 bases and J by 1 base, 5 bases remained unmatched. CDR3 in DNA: TGTGCCAGCAGTCGACCGGACAGGGGGAACACTGAAGCTTTCTTT. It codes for CASSRPDRGNTEAFF. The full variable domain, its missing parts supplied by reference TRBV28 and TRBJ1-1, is DVKVTQSSRYLVKRTGEKVFLECVQDMDHENMFWYRQDPGLGLRLIYFSYDVKMKEKGDIPEGYSVSREKKERFSLILESASTNQTSMYLCASSRPDRGNTEAFFGQGTRLTVV.